This T cell receptor beta chain comes out of a study of cytomegalovirus exposure and HLA in healthy donors. Whole-study context: Genotyping showed about 80% of 398 donors falling in the Caucasian-associated ancestry cluster.

Study-level results: According to the study, around 180 TCR beta chains were cytomegalovirus-associated.

The PCR was carried out with 60 Vbeta primers and 13 Jbeta primers. In the study's own analysis: Later work found 80 million to 85 million unique TCR beta chains, with about 10 million shared. Produced via immunoSEQ multiplex PCR; TCRdb's table is partial and in-frame only. Clonal size and the V and J genes are those of that table, whereas D and trimming came from the DNA. The sample includes 180,000 or so clones. Germline V gives CDR1 GTSNPN, CDR2 SVGIG (reference sequence). The V gene end was trimmed by 1 base and the J gene end by 0 bases; junction bases not matched to a gene: 6. There are 16 residues in the CDR3. For this clone: Antigen specificity is unknown.

The chain carries TRBV30 and TRBJ1-2, with 9 bases aligning to TRBD1. The TCR sequence derives from a woman aged 18-29 years in good health and CMV-seropositive. Sequenced material: PBMCs. CDR3 amino acids: CAWSGPGTGSNYGYTF. The DNA of the CDR3 is TGTGCCTGGAGTGGCCCGGGGACAGGGTCTAACTATGGCTACACCTTC.